The 11 T cell receptor beta chains in this list originate from one sample, sequenced in a study of shared clonotypes between healthy human individuals. Generated by immunoSEQ multiplex PCR, the TCRdb table keeps only in-frame clones and is missing some. This sample has about 520,000 clones; about 72% occur once, and the top ten carry about 12%. The sample consisted of PBMCs. These receptors were collected from a middle-aged woman in good health. Some clones in this sample may be carry-over from other donors' samples.

The chain links TRBV2 to TRBJ2-5, with D possibly TRBD2 on 6 matching bases. Trimming removed 9 bases from V and 5 bases from J, with 13 bases in between. Germline V gene data show CDR1 as SNHLY and CDR2 as FYNNEI. The CDR3 covers 12 residues. The CDR3 nucleotides are TGTGCCAGTAGACTAGGCCGGGAGACCCAGTACTTC. This codes for CASRLGRETQYF.

The chain employs TRBV28 and TRBJ2-2; 7 positions match TRBD1. The trim removed 8 bases at V and 5 bases at J, leaving 11 bases unmatched. CDR1 is MDHEN, CDR2 SYDVKM, per germline. The CDR3 is made up of 15 amino acids. The DNA for the CDR3 is TGTGCCAGCGGCCCGGACAGGCGTGGGACCGGGGAGCTGTTTTTT. This encodes CASGPDRRGTGELFF.

This clone was observed a few times. V and J are TRBV7-2 and TRBJ1-3, with D possibly being TRBD1 (6 bases). The germline gives CDR1 SGHTA, CDR2 FQGNSA. V gave up 4 bases and J gave up 3 bases, with 13 bases separating them. The CDR3 has 15 residues. The CDR3 nucleotides read TGTGCCAGCAGCTCAGACCAGGGGTTTGGAAACACCATATATTTT. This encodes CASSSDQGFGNTIYF.

The chain employs TRBV7-7 and TRBJ2-5; D is possibly TRBD2 (6 bases). From germline, CDR1 is SSHAT and CDR2 FNYEAQ (reference sequence). The CDR3 spans 13 residues. CDR3 sequence (DNA): TGTGCTTCGGCCCGGGAGCCACGGGAGACCCAGTACTTC. Its protein is CASAREPRETQYF. The complete variable domain, with remaining parts taken from reference TRBV7-7 and TRBJ2-5, reads GAGVSQSPRYKVTKRGQDVTLRCDPISSHATLYWYQQALGQGPEFLTYFNYEAQPDKSGLPSDRFSAERPEGSISTLTIQRTEQRDSAMYRCASAREPRETQYFGPGTRLLVL.

The chain has TRBV6-4 and TRBJ2-2; weak D call: TRBD1 (5 bases). Deletions cut 0 bases from V and 1 base from J, with 9 bases between. Per the germline V gene, CDR1 is MRHNA and CDR2 is SNTAGT. The CDR3 spans 16 residues. CDR3 sequence: CASSDSIRENTGELFF. The CDR3, as DNA: TGTGCCAGCAGTGACTCGATCAGGGAGAACACCGGGGAGCTGTTTTTT.

This clone was seen only a few times. V is TRBV4-3 and J is TRBJ2-3; D unclear. The CDR3 covers 14 residues. Germline assignment: CDR1 LGHNA and CDR2 YSLEER. Between the trimmed V and J ends, which lost 0 bases and 4 bases, there was a span of 8 bases. The CDR3 DNA reads as TGCGCCAGCAGCCAAGATGCTAGATCAGATACGCAGTATTTT. Amino acids: CASSQDARSDTQYF.

Here the CDR3 DNA reads TGTGCCAGCAGCTTTAGACAGGGTGGGAATGAGCAGTTCTTC. Translated, it gives CASSFRQGGNEQFF. V is TRBV13 and J is TRBJ2-1, with 7 bases lining up with TRBD1. Germline V gives CDR1 PRHDT, CDR2 FYEKMQ (reference sequence). The junction had 6 bases not matched to a gene; V was cut back by 3 bases and J by 7 bases. This CDR3 is 14 amino acids long.

This chain joins TRBV6-1 and TRBJ2-7; either TRBD1 or TRBD2 may supply D (5 bases each). Trimming cost V 1 base and J 5 bases, with 12 bases left between them. This CDR3 is built from 14 residues. In germline, CDR1 is MNHNS, CDR2 SASEGT. This CDR3 is CASSEVYGAHEQYF. The CDR3 DNA reads as TGTGCCAGCAGTGAAGTCTACGGGGCCCACGAGCAGTACTTC.

There are many counts of this clone. Other nucleotide sequences from this sample produce the same CDR3. The rearrangement links TRBV4-2 to TRBJ2-7, with TRBD2 matching 7 bases. J lost 0 bases, V lost 1 base, and 6 bases had no gene match. The CDR3 contains 16 residues. Germline V gene sequence: CDR1 LGHNA, CDR2 YNFKEQ. CDR3 nucleotides: TGTGCCAGCAGCCAAGCCTGGCGGGGGAGCTCCTACGAGCAGTACTTC. Protein product: CASSQAWRGSSYEQYF.

CDR3 bases: TGTGCCAGCAGCTCGCACGGGACTAGCGGAAACTACGAGCAGTACTTC. Its protein product is CASSSHGTSGNYEQYF. The V and J genes are TRBV11-2 and TRBJ2-7, with 11 bases fitting TRBD2. V was clipped by 4 bases and J by 3 bases; unmatched bases: 8. Germline values: CDR1 SGHAT, CDR2 FQNNGV. The CDR3 extends over 16 amino acids.

The chain couples TRBV28 to TRBJ2-1; D perhaps matches TRBD1 (6 bases). The germline V and J ends were trimmed by 8 bases and 5 bases, with 16 bases remaining between them. This CDR3 contains 14 residues. Germline values: CDR1 MDHEN, CDR2 SYDVKM. CDR3 region: CASLTPGQHNEQFF. CDR3 DNA: TGTGCCAGCCTGACTCCGGGACAACACAATGAGCAGTTCTTC.